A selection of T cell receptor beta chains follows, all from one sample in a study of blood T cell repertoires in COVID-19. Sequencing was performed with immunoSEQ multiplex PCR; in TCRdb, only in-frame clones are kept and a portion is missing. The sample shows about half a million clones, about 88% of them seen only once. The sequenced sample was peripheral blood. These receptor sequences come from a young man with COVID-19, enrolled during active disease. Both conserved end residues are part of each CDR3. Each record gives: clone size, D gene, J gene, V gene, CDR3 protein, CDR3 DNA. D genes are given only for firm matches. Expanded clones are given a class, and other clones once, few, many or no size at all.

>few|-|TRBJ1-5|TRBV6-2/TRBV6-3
CASSYGSGVGQPQHF
TGTGCCAGCAGTTACGGCTCAGGGGTCGGTCAGCCCCAGCATTTT
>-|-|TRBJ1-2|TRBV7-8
CASSLVVLPLSYGYTF
TGTGCCAGCAGCTTAGTGGTCCTCCCATTGAGCTATGGCTACACCTTC
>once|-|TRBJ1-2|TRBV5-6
CASSLDSNYGYTF
TGTGCCAGCAGCTTGGACAGTAACTATGGCTACACCTTC
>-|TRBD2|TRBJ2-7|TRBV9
CASSVGGVGEQYF
TGTGCCAGCAGCGTTGGGGGGGTTGGCGAGCAGTACTTC
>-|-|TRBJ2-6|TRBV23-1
CASSKSRVSGANVLTF
TGCGCCAGCAGTAAATCCAGGGTCTCTGGGGCCAACGTCCTGACTTTC
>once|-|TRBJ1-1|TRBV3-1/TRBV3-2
CASSQTSGRGSTEAFF
TGTGCCAGCAGCCAGACGTCGGGCAGGGGAAGCACTGAAGCTTTCTTT
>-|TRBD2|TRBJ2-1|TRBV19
CASSSEREGLGQFF
TGTGCCAGTAGTTCTGAGCGGGAGGGTTTGGGGCAGTTCTTC
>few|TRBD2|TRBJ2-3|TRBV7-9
CASSLYGGGLTDTQYF
TGTGCCAGCAGCTTATACGGCGGGGGGCTCACAGATACGCAGTATTTT
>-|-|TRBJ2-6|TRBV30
CAWKVPWSSGANVLTF
TGTGCCTGGAAGGTTCCTTGGAGCTCTGGGGCCAACGTCCTGACTTTC
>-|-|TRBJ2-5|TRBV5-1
CASSLRVGGETQYF
TGCGCCAGCAGCTTGAGGGTGGGAGGAGAGACCCAGTACTTC
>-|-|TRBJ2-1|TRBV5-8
CASSFRSSYNEQFF
TGTGCCAGCAGCTTCAGAAGCTCCTACAATGAGCAGTTCTTC
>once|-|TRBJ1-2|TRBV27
CASSLHSNYGYTF
TGTGCCAGCAGTTTACACTCTAACTATGGCTACACCTTC
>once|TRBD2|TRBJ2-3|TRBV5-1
CASSLEWTSSMDTQYF
TGCGCCAGCAGCTTGGAGTGGACTAGTAGTATGGATACGCAGTATTTT
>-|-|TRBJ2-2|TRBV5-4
CASSPKNTGELFF
TGTGCCAGCAGCCCAAAGAACACCGGGGAGCTGTTTTTT
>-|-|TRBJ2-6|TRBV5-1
CASSFQGGDHSGANVLTF
TGCGCCAGCAGCTTTCAAGGCGGGGACCACTCTGGGGCCAACGTCCTGACTTTC
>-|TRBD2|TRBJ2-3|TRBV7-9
CASSVTSGEPTDTQYF
TGTGCCAGCAGCGTAACTAGCGGGGAGCCCACAGATACGCAGTATTTT
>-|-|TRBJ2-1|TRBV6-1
CASSDVTPETNEQFF
TGTGCCAGCAGTGATGTGACTCCTGAAACCAATGAGCAGTTCTTC
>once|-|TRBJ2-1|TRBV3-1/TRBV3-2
CASSQDHTSRHEQFF
TGTGCCAGCAGCCAAGATCATACTAGCCGCCATGAGCAGTTCTTC
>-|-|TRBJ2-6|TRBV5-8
CASSFGVNSGANVLTF
TGTGCCAGCAGCTTCGGGGTAAACTCTGGGGCCAACGTCCTGACTTTC
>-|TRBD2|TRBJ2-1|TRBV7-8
CASSHVQRGGDEQFF
TGTGCCAGCAGCCATGTACAGCGGGGGGGTGATGAGCAGTTCTTC
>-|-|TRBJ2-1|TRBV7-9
CASSPIVAGGDNEQFF
TGTGCCAGCAGCCCAATTGTAGCCGGAGGGGACAATGAGCAGTTCTTC
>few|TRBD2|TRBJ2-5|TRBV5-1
CASRWLPGLANQETQYF
TGCGCCAGCAGGTGGTTACCGGGACTAGCGAACCAAGAGACCCAGTACTTC
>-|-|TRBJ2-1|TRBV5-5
CASSLGVRRVSDEQFF
TGTGCCAGCAGCTTGGGGGTACGCAGGGTAAGCGATGAGCAGTTCTTC
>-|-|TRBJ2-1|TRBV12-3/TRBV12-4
CASSLLANEQFF
TGTGCCAGCAGTTTACTAGCCAATGAGCAGTTCTTC
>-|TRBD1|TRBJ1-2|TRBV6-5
CASSRLDRERGYTF
TGTGCCAGCAGTCGCCTCGACAGGGAGAGGGGCTACACCTTC
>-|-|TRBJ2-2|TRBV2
CASNPRASVSAGELFF
TGTGCCAGCAACCCACGGGCCTCGGTTAGCGCCGGGGAGCTGTTTTTT
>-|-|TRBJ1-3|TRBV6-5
CASSYSSGGNTIYF
TGTGCCAGCAGTTACTCGAGCGGTGGAAACACCATATATTTT
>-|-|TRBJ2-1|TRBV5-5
CASSLDIEDEQFF
TGTGCCAGCAGCTTGGACATTGAGGATGAGCAGTTCTTC
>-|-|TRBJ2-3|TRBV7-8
CASSLAEGRSTDTQYF
TGTGCCAGCAGCTTAGCGGAGGGTCGAAGCACAGATACGCAGTATTTT
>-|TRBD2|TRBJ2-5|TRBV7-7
CASSPLTSGSRETQYF
TGTGCTAGCAGCCCGCTGACTAGCGGGAGTAGGGAGACCCAGTACTTC
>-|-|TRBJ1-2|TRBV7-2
CASSFTSGPSDYGYTF
TGTGCCAGCAGCTTTACCTCAGGGCCCTCCGACTATGGCTACACCTTC
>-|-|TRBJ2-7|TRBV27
CASSSRGFEQYF
TGTGCCAGCAGTTCCAGGGGTTTCGAGCAGTACTTC
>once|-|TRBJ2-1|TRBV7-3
CASSPAGHNEQFF
TGTGCCAGCAGCCCGGCAGGGCACAATGAGCAGTTCTTC
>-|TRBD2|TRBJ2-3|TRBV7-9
CASSPPWTSGKTDTQYF
TGTGCCAGCAGCCCACCCTGGACTAGCGGAAAAACAGATACGCAGTATTTT
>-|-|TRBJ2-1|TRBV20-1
CSASRLNYNEQFF
TGCAGTGCTAGTCGACTGAACTACAATGAGCAGTTCTTC
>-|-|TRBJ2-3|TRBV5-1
CASSPASTDTQYF
TGCGCCAGCAGCCCTGCGTCCACAGATACGCAGTATTTT
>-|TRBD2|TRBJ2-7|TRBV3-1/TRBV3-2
CASSLQMGEGWGEQYF
TGTGCCAGCAGCCTACAGATGGGGGAGGGTTGGGGCGAGCAGTACTTC
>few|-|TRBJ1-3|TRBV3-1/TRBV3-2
CASSRHRAGNTIYF
TGTGCCAGCAGCCGCCACAGGGCCGGAAACACCATATATTTT
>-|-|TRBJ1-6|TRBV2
CASSLEQGNSPLHF
TGTGCCAGCAGTCTAGAACAGGGAAATTCACCCCTCCACTTT
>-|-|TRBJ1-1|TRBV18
CASSPREKMNTEAFF
TGTGCCAGCTCACCACGCGAGAAGATGAACACTGAAGCTTTCTTT
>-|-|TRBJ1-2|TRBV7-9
CASSFSGGRNYGYTF
TGTGCCAGCAGCTTTTCGGGGGGTAGGAACTATGGCTACACCTTC
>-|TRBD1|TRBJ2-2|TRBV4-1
CASARQGTWGGFGELFF
TGCGCCAGCGCCCGACAGGGGACGTGGGGTGGTTTCGGGGAGCTGTTTTTT
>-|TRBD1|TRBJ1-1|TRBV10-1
CASSTYRGDGTEAFF
TGCGCCAGCAGCACCTACAGGGGCGACGGCACTGAAGCTTTCTTT
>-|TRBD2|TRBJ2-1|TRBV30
CAWSVSGSDEQFF
TGTGCCTGGAGTGTAAGCGGGAGCGATGAGCAGTTCTTC
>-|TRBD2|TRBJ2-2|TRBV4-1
CASSHGRLADNTGELFF
TGCGCCAGCAGCCATGGCCGACTAGCGGATAACACCGGGGAGCTGTTTTTT
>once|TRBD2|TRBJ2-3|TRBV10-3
CAISDNQRGGTDTQYF
TGTGCCATCAGTGATAACCAGCGGGGAGGCACAGATACGCAGTATTTT
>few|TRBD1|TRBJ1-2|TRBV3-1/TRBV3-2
CASSQDNRGRGYTF
TGTGCCAGCAGCCAAGACAACAGGGGGCGCGGCTACACCTTC
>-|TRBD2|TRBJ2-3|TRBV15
CATSRWGGGTDTQYF
TGTGCCACCAGCCGATGGGGGGGAGGGACAGATACGCAGTATTTT
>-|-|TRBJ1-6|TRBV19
CASSTLPESPLHF
TGTGCCAGTAGTACCCTCCCGGAGTCACCCCTCCACTTT
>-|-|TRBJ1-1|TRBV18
CASSPNQGLGTEAFF
TGTGCCAGCTCACCGAACCAGGGACTAGGGACTGAAGCTTTCTTT
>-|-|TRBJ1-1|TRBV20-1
CSAVGPTEAFF
TGCAGCGCCGTTGGCCCCACTGAAGCTTTCTTT
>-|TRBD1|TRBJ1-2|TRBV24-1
CATSDRTGANYGYTF
TGTGCCACCAGTGACCGGACAGGAGCTAACTATGGCTACACCTTC
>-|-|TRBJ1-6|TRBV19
CASSSDEGSPLHF
TGTGCCAGTAGTAGCGATGAGGGTTCACCCCTCCACTTT
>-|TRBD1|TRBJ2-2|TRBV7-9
CASRKTGGDTGELFF
TGTGCCAGCAGGAAGACAGGGGGGGACACCGGGGAGCTGTTTTTT
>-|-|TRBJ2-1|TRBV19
CASSPSPWADNEQFF
TGTGCCAGTTCACCTTCCCCATGGGCAGACAATGAGCAGTTCTTC